The rows below give T cell receptor beta chains drawn from one sample of a study of cytomegalovirus exposure and HLA in healthy donors. Assay: immunoSEQ multiplex PCR; the TCRdb copy retains only in-frame clones and omits some. The sample includes over 150,000 clones, about 88% of them seen just once. Material: PBMCs. These receptors came from a girl under three years old in good health and CMV-seronegative. CDR3s include the opening cysteine and the closing phenylalanine or tryptophan.

V gene: TRBV5-1; J gene: TRBJ2-3; CDR3 protein: CASSQTREYGDTQYF
V gene: TRBV27; J gene: TRBJ2-7; CDR3 protein: CASSLGGGTYEQYF
V gene: TRBV9; J gene: TRBJ2-2; CDR3 protein: CASSVDAGGKTGELFF
V gene: TRBV7-6; J gene: TRBJ1-2; CDR3 protein: CASSPVQGLGGYTF
V gene: TRBV2; J gene: TRBJ2-1; CDR3 protein: CASSASLAETYNEQFF
V gene: TRBV11-1; J gene: TRBJ2-5; CDR3 protein: CASSFWTGETQYF
V gene: TRBV15; J gene: TRBJ1-2; CDR3 protein: CATSGGTGREGYTF
V gene: TRBV6-5; J gene: .; CDR3 protein: CASSGIAPGGYEQYF
V gene: TRBV5-6; J gene: TRBJ2-1; CDR3 protein: CASSSGQVILNEQFF
V gene: TRBV15; J gene: TRBJ2-1; CDR3 protein: CATSTDGRAPYNEQFF
V gene: TRBV29-1; J gene: TRBJ2-5; CDR3 protein: CSSTGAQETQYF
V gene: TRBV7-9; J gene: TRBJ2-1; CDR3 protein: CASNRRDYNEQFF
V gene: TRBV19; J gene: TRBJ2-2; CDR3 protein: CASRTTGDTGELFF
V gene: TRBV9; J gene: TRBJ2-7; CDR3 protein: CASSASDSTTYEQYF
V gene: TRBV6-6; J gene: TRBJ2-5; CDR3 protein: CASSAGRGQETQYF
V gene: TRBV19; J gene: TRBJ2-5; CDR3 protein: CASSSQGRETQYF
V gene: TRBV18; J gene: TRBJ2-5; CDR3 protein: CASSPQSAGQETQYF
V gene: TRBV4-1; J gene: TRBJ2-1; CDR3 protein: CASSQATEYNEQFF
V gene: TRBV5-6; J gene: TRBJ2-5; CDR3 protein: CASSSPDRDQETQYF
V gene: TRBV7-6; J gene: TRBJ2-2; CDR3 protein: CASSLESSSGSWNTGELFF
V gene: TRBV7-9; J gene: TRBJ2-5; CDR3 protein: CASSLTGGAQTQYF
V gene: TRBV7-9; J gene: TRBJ1-4; CDR3 protein: CASSSRTVQGEKLFF
V gene: TRBV5-4; J gene: TRBJ2-5; CDR3 protein: CASAAGVGETQYF
V gene: TRBV6-5; J gene: TRBJ2-7; CDR3 protein: CASSTSTGSEQYF
V gene: TRBV23-1; J gene: TRBJ2-7; CDR3 protein: CARIGGPGGRTLAGVEQYF
V gene: TRBV5-1; J gene: TRBJ1-4; CDR3 protein: CASSLPSGATNEKLFF
V gene: TRBV5-1; J gene: TRBJ2-3; CDR3 protein: CASSQERGDTDTQYF
V gene: TRBV7-3; J gene: TRBJ1-2; CDR3 protein: CASSPWTGEGGGYTF
V gene: TRBV30; J gene: TRBJ1-2; CDR3 protein: CAWSVPGFEYGYTF
V gene: TRBV7-8; J gene: TRBJ2-1; CDR3 protein: CASSPGLAGLSYNEQFF
V gene: TRBV19; J gene: TRBJ1-6; CDR3 protein: CASSWTGSMNPPLHF
V gene: TRBV19; J gene: TRBJ2-7; CDR3 protein: CASGQGLWYEQYF
V gene: TRBV2; J gene: TRBJ2-3; CDR3 protein: CASSAQGPLDTQYF
V gene: TRBV15; J gene: TRBJ2-3; CDR3 protein: CATTPQGRSDTQYF
V gene: TRBV5-1; J gene: TRBJ2-3; CDR3 protein: CASSSLSGGAPTDTQYF
V gene: TRBV4-1; J gene: TRBJ2-4; CDR3 protein: CASSRQGLAGELAKNIQYF
V gene: TRBV6-5; J gene: TRBJ2-1; CDR3 protein: CASSYSARLDNEQFF
V gene: TRBV28; J gene: TRBJ2-7; CDR3 protein: CASSTGTSGPYEQYF
V gene: TRBV4-3; J gene: TRBJ2-5; CDR3 protein: CASSQDRPQGQETQYF
V gene: TRBV9; J gene: TRBJ1-1; CDR3 protein: CASSATGGNTEAFF
V gene: TRBV7-2; J gene: TRBJ2-1; CDR3 protein: CASSFSVSGYNEQFF
V gene: TRBV18; J gene: TRBJ2-7; CDR3 protein: CASSPMQGSSYEQYF
V gene: TRBV6-5; J gene: TRBJ1-5; CDR3 protein: CASSFRQGSQPQHF
V gene: TRBV27; J gene: TRBJ2-1; CDR3 protein: CASSLNGKTYNEQFF
V gene: TRBV4-2; J gene: TRBJ2-3; CDR3 protein: CASSQSGAGVGTDTQYF
V gene: TRBV7-9; J gene: TRBJ1-2; CDR3 protein: CASSLRGFNYGYTF
V gene: TRBV6-5; J gene: TRBJ2-7; CDR3 protein: CASSYSSGSYEQYF
V gene: TRBV7-8; J gene: TRBJ1-1; CDR3 protein: CASSLVRVSHEAFF
V gene: TRBV7-2; J gene: TRBJ1-1; CDR3 protein: CASSLKLIHRDTEAFF
V gene: TRBV9; J gene: TRBJ1-2; CDR3 protein: CASSAVQGPGYTF
V gene: TRBV25-1; J gene: TRBJ1-4; CDR3 protein: CASSERGGEEKLFF
V gene: TRBV5-1; J gene: TRBJ2-1; CDR3 protein: CASSLGGGLQSEQFF